The 18 T cell receptor beta chains presented below share a single source sample, sequenced in a study of blood T cell repertoires in COVID-19. The assay was immunoSEQ multiplex PCR, and TCRdb's table has in-frame clones only and misses some. The data show 95,000 to 100,000 clones, roughly four fifths seen once. The sequenced sample was peripheral blood. The source of these receptors is a human donor in a cohort sampled during active COVID-19.

J is TRBJ1-6 and V is TRBV2; the D is unclear. Trimming took off 4 bases at V and 8 bases at J, with 12 bases between the two ends. Germline CDR1 reads SNHLY; CDR2 reads FYNNEI. The CDR3 has 14 amino acids. DNA of the CDR3: TGTGCCAGCAGTGGGCACTCACGGGATTCACCCCTCCACTTT. This gives the protein CASSGHSRDSPLHF.

This sequence joins TRBV27 and TRBJ2-3; 10 bases match TRBD2. Germline values: CDR1 MNHEY, CDR2 SMNVEV (reference sequence). The ends lost 4 bases at V and 5 bases at J; junction bases unmatched: 12. The CDR3 spans 17 residues. CDR3 sequence (DNA): TGTGCCAGCAGTTCCGTCTCGCTAGCGGGAGTCGTAGATACGCAGTATTTT. It yields the protein CASSSVSLAGVVDTQYF.

The rearrangement links TRBV18 to TRBJ2-1; the match to TRBD2 covers 11 bases. This CDR3 region has 16 residues. Trimming cost V 5 bases and J 4 bases; bases outside gene matches: 7. Per the germline V gene, CDR1 is KGHSH and CDR2 is LQKENI. The DNA for the CDR3 is TGTGCCAGCTCATCATCACTAGCGGGAGCTTACAATGAGCAGTTCTTC. Protein product: CASSSSLAGAYNEQFF. Full variable domain (outside the CDR3, taken from reference TRBV18 and TRBJ2-1): NAGVMQNPRHLVRRRGQEARLRCSPMKGHSHVYWYRQLPEEGLKFMVYLQKENIIDESGMPKERFSAEFPKEGPSILRIQQVVRGDSAAYFCASSSSLAGAYNEQFFGPGTRLTVL.

The rearrangement uses TRBV5-1 and TRBJ2-1; D remains ambiguous. The CDR3 extends over 13 amino acids. The V end was cut by 2 bases, the J end by 7 bases, with 10 bases between. Germline CDR1 and CDR2: SGHRS and YFSETQ. DNA for the CDR3: TGCGCCAGCAGCTTTTCCAAGGAGAATGAGCAGTTCTTC. This gives the protein CASSFSKENEQFF.

The rearrangement uses TRBV7-2 and TRBJ2-5; 14 bases are a match to TRBD2. CDR1 SGHTA and CDR2 FQGNSA come from the germline V gene. J gave up 2 bases and V 5 bases, and 4 bases lay outside the gene matches. The CDR3 length is 16 residues. In nucleotides, the CDR3 is TGTGCCAGCAGCCGCGGGACTAGCGGGGGTCAAGAGACCCAGTACTTC. Its translation: CASSRGTSGGQETQYF.

V usage is TRBV7-2 and J usage is TRBJ2-1; perhaps TRBD1 as D (6 bases). V was pared by 4 bases and J by 0 bases, with 10 bases between. The CDR3 totals 15 residues. Germline-derived CDR1 and CDR2 are SGHTA and FQGNSA. The CDR3 DNA follows: TGTGCCAGCAGCTCCCTGGGGGCCTCCTACAATGAGCAGTTCTTC. It is translated as CASSSLGASYNEQFF.

The V and J genes are TRBV6-5 and TRBJ2-1; TRBD1 matches at 7 bases. With 2 bases clipped from V and 6 bases from J, the junction kept 7 bases outside the gene matches. This CDR3 comprises 15 residues. CDR1 MNHEY and CDR2 SVGAGI come from the germline V gene. CDR3 in DNA: TGTGCCAGCAGTTACCCCGCGACAGGGCCCAATGAGCAGTTCTTC. Protein sequence: CASSYPATGPNEQFF.

The rearrangement joins TRBV6-1 to TRBJ2-5; TRBD1 is a possible D gene (5 bases). CDR1 MNHNS and CDR2 SASEGT come from the germline V gene. The CDR3 runs 15 residues. V lost 0 bases to trimming and J lost 1 base, with 9 bases between them. CDR3 coding DNA: TGTGCCAGCAGTGAAGCGTGGGGCGGCCAAGAGACCCAGTACTTC. This sequence encodes CASSEAWGGQETQYF.

This clone has only one observation. The rearrangement joins TRBV23-1 to TRBJ1-1, with D uncertain. TRBV23-1 is placed among ORFs of uncertain function. V was pared by 0 bases and J by 4 bases, with 15 bases between. The length of the CDR3 is 16 residues. The CDR3 DNA follows: TGCGCCAGCAGTCAATCACCGGCCAAACAGAGCACTGAAGCTTTCTTT. It codes for CASSQSPAKQSTEAFF.

CDR3 loop: CASSTSSGRRDIQYF. Here the CDR3 DNA reads TGTGCCAGCAGCACATCGTCGGGAAGGAGGGACATTCAGTACTTC. The chain links TRBV11-2 to TRBJ2-4; TRBD2 is a possible D gene (6 bases). The germline V gene encodes CDR1 SGHAT and CDR2 FQNNGV. V lost 5 bases and J 8 bases, leaving 19 bases between the germline ends. This CDR3 region has 15 residues.

The chain employs TRBV5-1 and TRBJ2-7; D is possibly TRBD2 (6 bases). This CDR3 contains 15 residues. The ends were cut back, 4 bases at V and 4 bases at J, with 18 bases in the middle. The germline V gene has CDR1 SGHRS and CDR2 YFSETQ. Written as DNA, the CDR3 is TGCGCCAGCAGCATAACTAGCACGGGATTTTACGAGCAGTACTTC. Translation gives CASSITSTGFYEQYF.

The rearrangement joins TRBV7-8 to TRBJ1-6, with D tentatively TRBD1 (5 bases). V was pared by 1 base and J by 8 bases, with 12 bases between. Germline values: CDR1 SGHVS, CDR2 FQNEAQ. The CDR3 contains 15 residues. CDR3 sequence reads: CASSLEGFRDSPLHF. The CDR3 DNA follows: TGTGCCAGCAGCTTAGAAGGTTTCAGGGATTCACCCCTCCACTTT.

To note about this clone: Likely a read error: the CDR3 ends without its conserved phenylalanine or tryptophan. The DNA is omitted, as the CDR3 cannot be located on it reliably, and the CDR3 follows TCRdb's listing. The rearrangement uses TRBV5-6 and TRBJ2-4; the listed D gene, TRBD2, was not tested against the DNA. The germline CDR1 and CDR2 sequences are SGHDT and YYEEEE. The CDR3 spans 13 amino acids, including both terminal residues. CDR3 amino acids: CASSSVDLRETFI.

This chain joins TRBV7-3 and TRBJ2-7; a weak D match, TRBD1 (7 bases). CDR1 is SGHTA and CDR2 is FQGTGA in the germline V gene. V gave up 1 base and J gave up 1 base, with 14 bases separating them. This CDR3 has 16 amino acids. The CDR3 region is CASSLNPTGRSYEQYF. The CDR3 coding sequence is TGTGCCAGCAGCTTAAACCCGACAGGGAGGTCCTACGAGCAGTACTTC.

The rearrangement links TRBV15 to TRBJ2-7, with 7 bases matching TRBD1. The CDR3 length is 14 residues. The germline V gene encodes CDR1 LNHNV and CDR2 YYDKDF (reference sequence). V gave up 4 bases and J gave up 0 bases; unmatched junction bases: 3. CDR3 DNA sequence: TGTGCCACCAGCACCGGGACAGCCTCCTACGAGCAGTACTTC. This encodes CATSTGTASYEQYF. The full variable domain, with the rest looked up from reference TRBV15 and TRBJ2-7, is DAMVIQNPRYQVTQFGKPVTLSCSQTLNHNVMYWYQQKSSQAPKLLFHYYDKDFNNEADTPDNFQSRRPNTSFCFLDIRSPGLGDTAMYLCATSTGTASYEQYFGPGTRLTVT.

The rearrangement uses TRBV27 and TRBJ1-6; tentatively, D is TRBD1 (6 bases). The CDR3 runs to 15 residues. CDR1 is MNHEY, CDR2 SMNVEV, per germline (reference sequence). Between the trimmed V and J ends, which lost 4 bases and 4 bases, there was a span of 11 bases. CDR3: CASSSGQSYNSPLHF. The CDR3 nucleotides are TGTGCCAGCAGTTCCGGACAGTCTTATAATTCACCCCTCCACTTT.

The chain is built from TRBV14 and TRBJ2-1, with D possibly TRBD2 on 6 matching bases. Trimming took 7 bases from V and 3 from J, leaving 13 bases between them. The CDR3 consists of 14 residues. CDR1 is SGHDN and CDR2 is FVKESK in the germline V gene. The CDR3 DNA is TGTGCCAGCACCCCTGGAGGGAGCTACAATGAGCAGTTCTTC. It encodes CASTPGGSYNEQFF.

The J gene is TRBJ2-2, the V gene TRBV7-9; 7 nucleotides line up with TRBD1. Losses at the gene ends were 9 bases for V and 0 bases for J; bases not matched to a gene: 4. Germline loops: CDR1 SEHNR, CDR2 FQNEAQ (reference sequence). The CDR3 covers 14 residues. For the CDR3, the DNA is TGTGCCAGTTGGGGGACAGCGAACACCGGGGAGCTGTTTTTT. Its translation: CASWGTANTGELFF.